This TCR beta chain is from a study of cytomegalovirus exposure and HLA in healthy donors. This clone was seen ten or more times. V trimming: 1 base; J trimming: 1 base; junction bases outside the gene matches: 0. Germline CDR1 is SGHDT and CDR2 is YYEEEE. This CDR3 contains 15 residues. The PCR was carried out with 60 Vbeta primers and 13 Jbeta primers. The assay was immunoSEQ multiplex PCR, and TCRdb's table has in-frame clones only and misses some. This repertoire shows about 65,000 clones, 70% to 85% found once; its top ten account for around 3%. Sample: PBMCs. J is TRBJ2-3 and V is TRBV5-6, with 10 bases lining up with TRBD2. This TCR came from a girl between 5 and 17 years old in good health and CMV-seropositive. CDR3 in amino acids: CASSLLAGGTDTQYF. Here the CDR3 DNA reads TGTGCCAGCAGCTTGCTAGCGGGAGGCACAGATACGCAGTATTTT.